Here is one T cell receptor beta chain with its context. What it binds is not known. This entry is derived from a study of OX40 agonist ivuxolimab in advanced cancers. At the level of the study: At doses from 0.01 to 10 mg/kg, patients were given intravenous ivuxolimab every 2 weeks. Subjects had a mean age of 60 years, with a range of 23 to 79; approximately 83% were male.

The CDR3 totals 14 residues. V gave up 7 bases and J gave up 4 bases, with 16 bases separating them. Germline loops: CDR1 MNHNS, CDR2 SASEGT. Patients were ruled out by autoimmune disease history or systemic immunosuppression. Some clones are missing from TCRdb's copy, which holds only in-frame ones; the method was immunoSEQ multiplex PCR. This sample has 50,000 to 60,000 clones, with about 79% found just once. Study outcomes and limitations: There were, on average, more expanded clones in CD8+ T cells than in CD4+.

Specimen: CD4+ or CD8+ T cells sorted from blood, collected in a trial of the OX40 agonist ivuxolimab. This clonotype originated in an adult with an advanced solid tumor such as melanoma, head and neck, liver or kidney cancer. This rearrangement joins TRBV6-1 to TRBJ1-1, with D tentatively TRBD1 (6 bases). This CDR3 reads CASILPGGATEAFF. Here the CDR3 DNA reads TGTGCCAGCATACTTCCTGGGGGGGCCACTGAAGCTTTCTTT.